This T cell receptor beta chain was captured by sequencing in a study of T cell responses to AZD1222 COVID-19 vaccine. In regard to this clone: Its specificity is unknown.

Repertoires were generated with immunoSEQ multiplex PCR, while TCRdb's copy carries only in-frame clones and drops some. The sample has 110,000 or so clones; around nine tenths are singletons. Study results and caveats: The sample set comprised mostly white British donors with more females, and clonal diversity was possibly underestimated. Without day 14 samples, only post-peak T cell repertoires were studied.

The V gene's germline CDR1 is SGHAT and CDR2 FQNNGV. The CDR3 consists of 15 residues. V trimming: 4 bases; J trimming: 6 bases; junction bases outside the gene matches: 11. The source material was peripheral blood, sampled on day 0 of AZD1222 vaccination. The chain couples TRBV11-2 to TRBJ2-7; 8 bases align to TRBD1. This clonotype was obtained from an adult in good health. CDR3 nucleotides: TGTGCCAGCAGCTCCCGGACAGGGACGTATGGCGAGCAGTACTTC. Residues: CASSSRTGTYGEQYF.